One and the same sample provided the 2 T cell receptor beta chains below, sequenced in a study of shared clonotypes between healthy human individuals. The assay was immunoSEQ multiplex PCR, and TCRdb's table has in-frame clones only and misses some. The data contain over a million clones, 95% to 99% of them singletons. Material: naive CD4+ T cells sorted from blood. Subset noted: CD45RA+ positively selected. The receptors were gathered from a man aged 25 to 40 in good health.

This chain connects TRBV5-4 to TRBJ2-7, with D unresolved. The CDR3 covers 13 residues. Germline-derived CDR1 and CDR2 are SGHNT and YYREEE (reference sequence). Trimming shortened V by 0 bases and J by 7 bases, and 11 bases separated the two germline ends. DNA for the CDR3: TGTGCCAGCAGCTTGGAAGCGTACTCAGAGCAGTACTTC. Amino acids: CASSLEAYSEQYF. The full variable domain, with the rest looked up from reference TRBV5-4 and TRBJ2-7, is ETGVTQSPTHLIKTRGQQVTLRCSSQSGHNTVSWYQQALGQGPQFIFQYYREEENGRGNFPPRFSGLQFPNYSSELNVNALELDDSALYLCASSLEAYSEQYFGPGTRLTVT.

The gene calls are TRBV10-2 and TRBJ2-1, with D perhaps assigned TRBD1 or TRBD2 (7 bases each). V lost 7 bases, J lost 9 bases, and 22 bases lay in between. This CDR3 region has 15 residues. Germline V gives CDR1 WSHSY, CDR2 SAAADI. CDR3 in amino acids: CASIKGGTESREQFF. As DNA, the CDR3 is TGCGCCAGCATCAAGGGAGGGACAGAAAGTCGTGAGCAGTTCTTC.